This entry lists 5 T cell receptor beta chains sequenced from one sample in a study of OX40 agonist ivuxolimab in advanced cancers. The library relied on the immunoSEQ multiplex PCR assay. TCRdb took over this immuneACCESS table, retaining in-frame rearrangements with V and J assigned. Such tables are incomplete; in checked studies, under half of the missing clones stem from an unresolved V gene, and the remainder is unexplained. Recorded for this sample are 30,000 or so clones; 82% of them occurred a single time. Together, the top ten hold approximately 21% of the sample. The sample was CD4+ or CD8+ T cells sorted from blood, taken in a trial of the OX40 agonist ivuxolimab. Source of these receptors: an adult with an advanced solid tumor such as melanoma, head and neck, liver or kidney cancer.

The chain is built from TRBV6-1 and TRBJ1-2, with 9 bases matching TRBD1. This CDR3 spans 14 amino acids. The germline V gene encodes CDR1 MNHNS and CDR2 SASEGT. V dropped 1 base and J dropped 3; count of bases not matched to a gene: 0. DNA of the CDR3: TGTGCCAGCAGTGAAGGGGACAGGGACTATGGCTACACCTTC. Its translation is CASSEGDRDYGYTF.

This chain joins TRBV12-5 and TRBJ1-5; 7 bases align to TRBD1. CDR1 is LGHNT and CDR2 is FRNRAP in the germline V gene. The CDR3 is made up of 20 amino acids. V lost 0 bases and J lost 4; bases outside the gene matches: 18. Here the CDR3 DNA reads TGTGCTAGTGGTTTGGTACACGAGGACAGGAGAAATAAGGAAAATCAGCCCCAGCATTTT. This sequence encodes CASGLVHEDRRNKENQPQHF. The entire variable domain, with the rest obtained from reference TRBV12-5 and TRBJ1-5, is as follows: DARVTQTPRHKVTEMGQEVTMRCQPILGHNTVFWYRQTMMQGLELLAYFRNRAPLDDSGMPKDRFSAEMPDATLATLKIQPSEPRDSAVYFCASGLVHEDRRNKENQPQHFGDGTRLSIL.

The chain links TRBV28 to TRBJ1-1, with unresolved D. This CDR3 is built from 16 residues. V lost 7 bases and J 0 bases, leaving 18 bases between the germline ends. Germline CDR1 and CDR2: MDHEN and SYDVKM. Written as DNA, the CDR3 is TGTGCCAGCACTCCTTTACAATATAGGCTGAACACTGAAGCTTTCTTT. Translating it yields CASTPLQYRLNTEAFF.

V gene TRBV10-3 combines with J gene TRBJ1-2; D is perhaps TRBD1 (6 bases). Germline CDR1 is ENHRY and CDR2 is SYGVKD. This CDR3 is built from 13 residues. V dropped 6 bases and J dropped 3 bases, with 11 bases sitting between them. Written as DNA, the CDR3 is TGTGCCATCAGCACCTCAGGGGACTATGGCTACACCTTC. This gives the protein CAISTSGDYGYTF.

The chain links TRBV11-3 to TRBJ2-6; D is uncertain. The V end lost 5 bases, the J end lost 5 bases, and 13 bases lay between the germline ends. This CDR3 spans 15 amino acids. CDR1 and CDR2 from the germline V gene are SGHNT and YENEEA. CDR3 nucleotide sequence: TGTGCCAGCAGCATTCGACAAAGTCGGGCCAACGTCCTGACTTTC. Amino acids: CASSIRQSRANVLTF.